The 13 T cell receptor beta chains presented below share a single source sample, sequenced in a study of tumor-infiltrating lymphocytes in localized non-small cell lung cancer. Profiling relied on immunoSEQ multiplex PCR, and the TCRdb table lists in-frame clones only, not all of them. The sample has thousands of clones; 70% to 85% are singletons. Sequencing was carried out using uninvolved lung tissue not adjacent to the tumor. Receptors originate from a human donor with non-small cell lung cancer.

The chain recombines TRBV7-9 with TRBJ2-1; 7 bases line up with TRBD2. This CDR3 has 15 residues. Germline CDR1 is SEHNR and CDR2 is FQNEAQ (reference sequence). The J segment lost 2 bases and the V segment lost 1 base, leaving 2 bases of the junction unmatched. CDR3 bases: TGTGCCAGCAGCTTAGGGGCGGGAGCCTACAATGAGCAGTTCTTC. It encodes CASSLGAGAYNEQFF. The complete variable domain, with remaining parts taken from reference TRBV7-9 and TRBJ2-1, reads DTGVSQNPRHKITKRGQNVTFRCDPISEHNRLYWYRQTLGQGPEFLTYFQNEAQLEKSRLLSDRFSAERPKGSFSTLEIQRTEQGDSAMYLCASSLGAGAYNEQFFGPGTRLTVL.

This chain uses TRBV28 with TRBJ1-1; 10 nucleotides line up with TRBD1. The CDR3 length is 14 residues. V trimming: 5 bases; J trimming: 11 bases; junction bases outside the gene matches: 11. CDR1 is MDHEN, CDR2 SYDVKM, per germline. The chain's CDR3 is CASSPFPGQGIAFF. Here the CDR3 DNA reads TGTGCCAGCAGTCCTTTCCCGGGACAGGGGATTGCTTTCTTT.

The rearrangement links TRBV7-2 to TRBJ2-7, with 8 bases aligning to TRBD1. Germline V gives CDR1 SGHTA, CDR2 FQGNSA. There are 15 residues in the CDR3. V lost 5 bases, J lost 1 base, and 7 bases stayed unmatched. CDR3 in DNA: TGTGCCAGCAGCATAACAGGGGGTAATTCCTACGAGCAGTACTTC. It translates to CASSITGGNSYEQYF.

The V and J genes are TRBV27 and TRBJ1-1, with D unresolved. V lost 2 bases and J 5 bases, leaving 18 bases between the germline ends. Per the germline V gene, CDR1 is MNHEY and CDR2 is SMNVEV (reference sequence). The CDR3 length is 16 residues. DNA of the CDR3: TGTGCCAGCAGTTTAGCCCGAGGCCCATTACGGACTGAAGCTTTCTTT. It yields the protein CASSLARGPLRTEAFF.

J is TRBJ1-2 and V is TRBV23-1, with unresolved D. TRBV23-1 is given ORF status, its function remaining uncertain. With 0 bases removed from V and 2 bases from J, the gap between germline ends came to 13 bases. This CDR3 is built from 16 residues. The CDR3 sequence is CASSQSFGVWNYGYTF. CDR3 sequence (DNA): TGCGCCAGCAGTCAATCGTTCGGGGTCTGGAACTATGGCTACACCTTC.

This clone was seen a single time. The CDR3 reads CASSPPGLPQETQYF. As DNA, the CDR3 is TGTGCCAGCAGCCCACCGGGACTACCACAGGAGACCCAGTACTTC. The chain recombines TRBV5-5 with TRBJ2-5; 7 nucleotides agree with TRBD2. The junction had 11 bases not matched to a gene; V was cut back by 4 bases and J by 5 bases. Germline loops: CDR1 SGHKS, CDR2 YYEKEE (reference sequence). The CDR3 consists of 15 residues.

This chain connects TRBV4-2 to TRBJ2-5, with D possibly being TRBD1 (6 bases). The DNA end favors TRBJ2-7, so the J call may be wrong. Germline V gene lookup returns CDR1 LGHNA and CDR2 YNFKEQ. This CDR3 contains 17 residues. The CDR3 sequence is CASSQVSVSRGPYEQYF. The CDR3 DNA is TGTGCCAGCAGCCAAGTAAGTGTATCCAGGGGACCCTACGAGCAGTACTTC.

The rearrangement links TRBV29-1 to TRBJ2-5; TRBD1 matches at 7 bases. V lost 4 bases to trimming and J lost 5 bases; unmatched junction nucleotides: 13. This CDR3 spans 15 amino acids. The germline V gene has CDR1 SQVTM and CDR2 ANQGSEA. The CDR3 DNA follows: TGCAGCGTTGCGTCCGGGACAGTTCGTTGGGAGACCCAGTACTTC. Its protein is CSVASGTVRWETQYF.

For the CDR3, the DNA is TGTGCCAGCAGTTTGCCAGGGAGATCAACTGAAGCTTTCTTT. This codes for CASSLPGRSTEAFF. The chain carries TRBV28 and TRBJ1-1; D might be TRBD1 (5 bases). Germline-derived CDR1 and CDR2 are MDHEN and SYDVKM. CDR3 length equals 14 residues. The germline V and J ends were trimmed by 3 bases and 5 bases, with 13 bases remaining between them.

The chain uses TRBV5-1 and TRBJ2-3; maybe TRBD1 (5 bases). With 1 base removed from V and 3 bases from J, the gap between germline ends came to 9 bases. In germline, CDR1 is SGHRS, CDR2 YFSETQ. The CDR3 extends over 14 amino acids. DNA of the CDR3: TGCGCCAGCAGCTTGTATAAGGGGACAGATACGCAGTATTTT. Its protein is CASSLYKGTDTQYF. The full variable domain, rest sourced from reference TRBV5-1 and TRBJ2-3, is KAGVTQTPRYLIKTRGQQVTLSCSPISGHRSVSWYQQTPGQGLQFLFEYFSETQRNKGNFPGRFSGRQFSNSRSEMNVSTLELGDSALYLCASSLYKGTDTQYFGPGTRLTVL.

This chain uses TRBV30 with TRBJ1-3; D is unclear. Trimming shortened V by 2 bases and J by 8 bases, and 13 bases separated the two germline ends. The germline gives CDR1 GTSNPN, CDR2 SVGIG (reference sequence). The length of the CDR3 is 13 residues. The CDR3 reads CAWSLRVPDTIYF. The CDR3 DNA reads TGTGCCTGGAGTCTTAGGGTTCCGGACACCATATATTTT.

The chain joins TRBV2 to TRBJ2-7, with 8 positions matching TRBD1. The CDR3 is 15 amino acids. J was trimmed by 3 bases and V by 7 bases; bases with no gene match: 11. Germline values: CDR1 SNHLY, CDR2 FYNNEI. As DNA, the CDR3 is TGTGCCAGCAACCTAGGACAGGGTCCCCTCTACGAGCAGTACTTC. Its translation: CASNLGQGPLYEQYF.

The chain joins TRBV7-2 to TRBJ1-5; tentative D call: TRBD1 (5 bases). The CDR3 covers 16 residues. The germline V gene encodes CDR1 SGHTA and CDR2 FQGNSA. Trimming took off 5 bases at V and 0 bases at J, with 14 bases between the two ends. The DNA for the CDR3 is TGTGCCAGCAGCGGCCCCGGGACCTTTAGCAATCAGCCCCAGCATTTT. Its protein is CASSGPGTFSNQPQHF.